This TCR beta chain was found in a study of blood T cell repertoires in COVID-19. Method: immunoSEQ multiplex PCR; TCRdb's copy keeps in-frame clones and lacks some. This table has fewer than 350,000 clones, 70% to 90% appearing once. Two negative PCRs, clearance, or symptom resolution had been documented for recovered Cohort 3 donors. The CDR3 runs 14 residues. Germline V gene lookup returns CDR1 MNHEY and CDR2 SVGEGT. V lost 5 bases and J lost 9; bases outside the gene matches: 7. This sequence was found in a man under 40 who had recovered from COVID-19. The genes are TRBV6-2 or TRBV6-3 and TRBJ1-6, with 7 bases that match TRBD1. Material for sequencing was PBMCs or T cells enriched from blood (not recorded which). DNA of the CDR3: TGTGCCAGCAGTCTCCCTCCAGGGGGTTCACCCCTCCACTTT. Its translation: CASSLPPGGSPLHF.